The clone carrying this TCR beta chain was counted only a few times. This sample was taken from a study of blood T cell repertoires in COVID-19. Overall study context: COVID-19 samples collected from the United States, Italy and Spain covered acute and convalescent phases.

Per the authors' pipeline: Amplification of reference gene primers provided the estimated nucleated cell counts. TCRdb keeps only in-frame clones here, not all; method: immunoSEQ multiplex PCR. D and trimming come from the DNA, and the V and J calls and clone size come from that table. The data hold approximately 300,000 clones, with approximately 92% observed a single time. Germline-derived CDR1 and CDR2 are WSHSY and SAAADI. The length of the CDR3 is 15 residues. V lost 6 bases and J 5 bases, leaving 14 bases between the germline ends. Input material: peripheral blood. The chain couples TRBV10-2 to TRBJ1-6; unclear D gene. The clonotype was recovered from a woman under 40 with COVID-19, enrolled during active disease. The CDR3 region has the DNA TGCGCCAGCAGCCGAGAAGCACGGGATAATTCACCCCTCCACTTT. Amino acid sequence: CASSREARDNSPLHF.